These 30 T cell receptor beta chains originate from one sample sequenced in a study of T cells after yellow fever vaccination. Via MiXCR, TCRdb re-called the 5' RACE reads, giving one row per CDR3 protein. The sample gives 300,000 to 350,000 distinct CDR3 sequences, roughly 8.4% of which show up once; approximately 15% is in the top ten. The specimen comprised PBMCs, sampled approximately 47 days after the first yellow fever vaccination. These TCRs come from a man in his late teens or twenties who received the YFV17D yellow fever vaccine.

This clonotype has only a few counts. This chain joins TRBV12-3 or TRBV12-4 and TRBJ2-6; D might be TRBD2 (5 bases). The CDR3 covers 19 residues. V lost 6 bases, J lost 0 bases, and 21 bases lay in between. The CDR3 nucleotides read TGTGCCAGCAGCCCTCAGTATTGGGAGAGTCTCTCTGGGGCCAACGTCCTGACTTTC. It codes for CASSPQYWESLSGANVLTF.

The chain joins TRBV5-1 to TRBJ2-1; D call uncertain. Germline CDR1 reads SGHRS; CDR2 reads YFSETQ. The CDR3 is 16 amino acids. V was clipped by 4 bases and J by 2 bases, with 16 bases between them. This CDR3 reads CASSAQGVKPYNEQFF. The CDR3 region has the DNA TGCGCCAGCAGCGCGCAAGGAGTTAAGCCCTACAATGAGCAGTTCTTC.

There are a few counts of this clonotype. The chain uses TRBV12-3 or TRBV12-4 and TRBJ1-5, with D unclear. This CDR3 is 12 amino acids long. With 6 bases removed from V and 5 bases from J, the gap between germline ends came to 8 bases. The CDR3 coding sequence is TGTGCCAGCAGGGAGACACATCAGCCCCAGCATTTT. It encodes CASRETHQPQHF.

There are a few counts of this clonotype. The genes are TRBV19 and TRBJ2-1; 11 nucleotides align to TRBD1. J gave up 8 bases and V 8 bases, and 2 bases lay outside the gene matches. In germline, CDR1 is LNHDA, CDR2 SQIVND (reference sequence). The CDR3 loop spans 12 amino acids. This chain's CDR3 is CASGQGAYEQFF. CDR3 nucleotides: TGTGCCAGTGGACAGGGGGCTTATGAGCAGTTCTTC.

The sample holds a few counts of this clonotype. The chain carries TRBV6-1 and TRBJ2-1; TRBD1 matches 7 bases. Per the germline V gene, CDR1 is MNHNS and CDR2 is SASEGT. The CDR3 is made up of 16 amino acids. Losses at the gene ends were 5 bases for V and 6 bases for J; bases not matched to a gene: 13. CDR3 sequence reads: CASSLNPTGYGNEQFF. The CDR3 DNA reads as TGTGCCAGCAGTCTCAATCCGACAGGGTATGGCAATGAGCAGTTCTTC.

The gene calls are TRBV7-2 and TRBJ2-3; no reliable D call. Trimming took 3 bases from V and 5 from J, leaving 3 bases between them. This CDR3 spans 11 amino acids. Germline V gene lookup returns CDR1 SGHTA and CDR2 FQGNSA. Here the CDR3 reads CASSFQDTQYF. The DNA of the CDR3 is TGTGCCAGCAGCTTCCAAGATACGCAGTATTTT.

This rearrangement joins TRBV6-5 to TRBJ2-5; the D gene is possibly TRBD1 (5 bases). CDR1 MNHEY and CDR2 SVGAGI come from the germline V gene. V was clipped by 2 bases and J by 7 bases, with 17 bases between them. The length of the CDR3 is 15 residues. CDR3 region: CASSYIPQGRGTQYF. CDR3 DNA: TGTGCCAGCAGTTACATTCCCCAGGGAAGAGGGACCCAGTACTTC.

This clonotype has a handful of counts. V is TRBV7-8 and J is TRBJ1-1, with 7 bases fitting TRBD1. The CDR3 length is 14 residues. V trimming: 2 bases; J trimming: 5 bases; junction bases outside the gene matches: 5. The germline gives CDR1 SGHVS, CDR2 FQNEAQ. CDR3 DNA sequence: TGTGCCAGCAGCTTAAAGAGGGGGCAGACTGAAGCTTTCTTT. Its translation is CASSLKRGQTEAFF.

There are many counts of this clonotype. The chain carries TRBV19 and TRBJ2-5; TRBD1 might be the D (5 bases). The CDR3 is 15 residues long. Trimming pared 3 bases from V and 1 base from J, leaving 12 bases between. Germline V CDR1 and CDR2: LNHDA, SQIVND (reference sequence). The CDR3 bases are TGTGCCAGTAGTATTGCGGCAGGGTCCCAAGAGACCCAGTACTTC. It encodes CASSIAAGSQETQYF.

This chain links TRBV5-2 with TRBJ1-6. TRBV5-2 is flagged as a pseudogene. The CDR3 consists of 15 residues. This chain's CDR3 is CASNPWGRANSPLHF. As DNA, the CDR3 is TGTGCCAGCAACCCTTGGGGCAGGGCCAATTCACCCCTCCACTTT.

This clonotype was seen many times. The chain is built from TRBV3-1 and TRBJ2-1, with 9 bases fitting TRBD2. The CDR3 has 16 amino acids. Germline-derived CDR1 and CDR2 are LGHDT and YNNKEL (reference sequence). With 1 base clipped from V and 8 bases from J, the junction kept 9 bases outside the gene matches. The CDR3 protein is CASSQAGAGGFYEQFF. The DNA for the CDR3 is TGTGCCAGCAGCCAAGCGGGGGCGGGGGGGTTCTATGAGCAGTTCTTC.

This clonotype was picked up many times. The CDR3 region has the DNA TGTGCCAGCAGCCAAGATGCAGGGTTTAACTATGGCTACACCTTC. Translated: CASSQDAGFNYGYTF. J is TRBJ1-2 and V is TRBV3-1, with D tentatively TRBD1 (5 bases). There are 15 residues in the CDR3. The V and J ends lost 0 bases and 1 base respectively, with 9 bases between them. Germline V lookup: CDR1 LGHDT, CDR2 YNNKEL (reference sequence).

The V gene is TRBV5-1, the J gene TRBJ1-3; no reliable D call. The CDR3 extends over 15 amino acids. V lost 7 bases and J lost 3, with 17 bases in between. Germline V gene sequence: CDR1 SGHRS, CDR2 YFSETQ. CDR3 protein: CASRYGISNGNTIYF. For the CDR3, the DNA is TGCGCCAGCCGCTACGGGATCTCCAATGGAAACACCATATATTTT.

The J gene is TRBJ1-2, the V gene TRBV7-2; D might be TRBD1 (5 bases). Trimming shortened V by 2 bases and J by 5 bases, and 21 bases separated the two germline ends. This CDR3 has 17 residues. Germline V CDR1 and CDR2: SGHTA, FQGNSA. CDR3 DNA: TGTGCCAGCAGCTTATCAGGAAGCGGGGGTTCTGGTTATGGCTACACCTTC. This encodes CASSLSGSGGSGYGYTF.

This clonotype was recorded many times. The rearrangement uses TRBV5-8 and TRBJ1-4; D might be TRBD1 (6 bases). The germline V gene encodes CDR1 SGHTS and CDR2 YDEGEE. The CDR3 length is 14 residues. V was trimmed by 3 bases and J by 4 bases, leaving 10 bases between them. In DNA, the CDR3 is TGTGCCAGCAGCTCGGGACAAAATAATGAAAAACTGTTTTTT. Translation gives CASSSGQNNEKLFF.

This clonotype was recorded many times. The J gene is TRBJ2-1, the V gene TRBV20-1; possible D gene TRBD1, 6 bases. Germline lookup yields CDR1 DFQATT and CDR2 SNEGSKA (reference sequence). Deletions cut 6 bases from V and 5 bases from J, with 17 bases between. CDR3 size: 14 residues. The CDR3 here is CSADARRGNNEQFF. CDR3 nucleotides: TGCAGTGCCGATGCGCGCAGGGGCAACAATGAGCAGTTCTTC.

On this clonotype itself: Given a much more abundant clone one base away, this may be a read error. CDR3 nucleotide sequence: TGTGCCAGCAGTTATGGGACAGGCGATGAGCAGTTCTTC. This translates into CASSYGTGDEQFF. This sequence joins TRBV6-2 or TRBV6-3 and TRBJ2-1, with 8 bases fitting TRBD1. With 3 bases clipped from V and 8 bases from J, the junction kept 3 bases outside the gene matches. There are 13 residues in the CDR3. Germline CDR1 MNHEY, CDR2 SVGEGT.

The V gene is TRBV28, the J gene TRBJ2-1; perhaps TRBD2 as D (5 bases). The V and J ends lost 3 bases and 7 bases respectively, with 10 bases between them. This CDR3 spans 13 amino acids. Germline V gives CDR1 MDHEN, CDR2 SYDVKM. The CDR3 loop reads CASSFPRGNEQFF. CDR3 nucleotides: TGTGCCAGCAGTTTCCCCCGCGGGAATGAGCAGTTCTTC.

The rearrangement uses TRBV4-3 and TRBJ2-1, with TRBD2 matching over 7 bases. Trimming removed 2 bases from V and 9 bases from J; junction bases left unmatched: 10. CDR3 length equals 15 residues. The germline CDR1 and CDR2 sequences are LGHNA and YSLEER. CDR3 in DNA: TGCGCCAGCAGCCAAAGGACTAGTGACGGGGGTGAGCAGTTCTTC. Protein product: CASSQRTSDGGEQFF.

This clonotype occurred a few times. V and J are TRBV25-1 and TRBJ2-3, with 7 nucleotides matching TRBD2. This CDR3 is 19 amino acids long. Trimming at V came to 0 bases and at J to 0 bases, leaving 12 bases not matched to a gene. Germline V CDR1 and CDR2: MGHDK, SYGVNS. The CDR3 DNA follows: TGTGCCAGCAGTGAATATGGGGCCGGACTAGGAGGGAGCACAGATACGCAGTATTTT. This sequence encodes CASSEYGAGLGGSTDTQYF.

This clonotype was observed at least ten times. V and J are TRBV5-1 and TRBJ1-6; a possible D gene is TRBD1 (5 bases). CDR1 SGHRS and CDR2 YFSETQ come from the germline V gene. CDR3 length: 15 residues. The V end was cut by 0 bases, the J end by 10 bases, with 14 bases between. CDR3 region: CASSLEGRVGSPLHF. DNA of the CDR3: TGCGCCAGCAGCTTGGAAGGCAGGGTGGGATCACCCCTCCACTTT.

This clonotype was recorded a few times. The V call is TRBV10-3, the J call TRBJ2-7; 10 nucleotides align to TRBD2. The CDR3 length is 17 residues. The V gene end was trimmed by 3 bases and the J gene end by 0 bases; junction bases not matched to a gene: 8. The germline V gene encodes CDR1 ENHRY and CDR2 SYGVKD. CDR3 DNA: TGTGCCATCAGTGATCCAGCGGGGGGGTCCAGCTCCTACGAGCAGTACTTC. Protein sequence: CAISDPAGGSSSYEQYF.

This clonotype came up a few times. This chain links TRBV4-3 with TRBJ2-1; 7 bases are a match to TRBD2. J was trimmed by 2 bases and V by 0 bases; bases with no gene match: 4. CDR1 is LGHNA, CDR2 YSLEER, per germline. There are 16 residues in the CDR3. DNA of the CDR3: TGCGCCAGCAGCCAAGATCCTAGCGGAACCTACAATGAGCAGTTCTTC. Translating it yields CASSQDPSGTYNEQFF.

This clonotype was counted between two and nine times. The chain employs TRBV5-1 and TRBJ2-4; 7 nucleotides line up with TRBD1. The length of the CDR3 is 14 residues. The trim removed 7 bases at V and 6 bases at J, leaving 10 bases unmatched. The germline V gene encodes CDR1 SGHRS and CDR2 YFSETQ. The DNA for the CDR3 is TGCGCCAGCCGGGACAGCCTAGGAATAAACATTCAGTACTTC. This encodes CASRDSLGINIQYF.

The genes are TRBV5-4 and TRBJ2-5; no firm D call. The CDR3 length is 12 residues. The germline V gene encodes CDR1 SGHNT and CDR2 YYREEE (reference sequence). V gave up 3 bases and J gave up 1 base, with 4 bases separating them. CDR3 in amino acids: CASSSIQETQYF. In DNA, the CDR3 is TGTGCCAGCAGCTCCATCCAAGAGACCCAGTACTTC.

In its sample, this clonotype was seen a few times. The chain recombines TRBV29-1 with TRBJ2-1, with D perhaps TRBD1 or TRBD2 (5 bases each). V was pared by 1 base and J by 0 bases, with 16 bases between. The CDR3 sequence is 17 residues long. From germline, CDR1 is SQVTM and CDR2 ANQGSEA. The CDR3 loop is CSVEGYLARGSYNEQFF. In DNA form, the CDR3 reads TGCAGCGTTGAAGGCTATCTCGCGAGGGGCTCCTACAATGAGCAGTTCTTC.

This clonotype was seen once. The V and J genes are TRBV12-3 or TRBV12-4 and TRBJ1-1; D perhaps matches TRBD1 (6 bases). V dropped 7 bases and J dropped 1 base, with 13 bases sitting between them. The CDR3 extends over 14 amino acids. CDR3: CASTFGGRNTEAFF. The CDR3 nucleotides read TGTGCCAGCACTTTTGGGGGCAGGAACACTGAAGCTTTCTTT.

This clonotype was found a few times. The J gene is TRBJ1-1, the V gene TRBV12-3 or TRBV12-4; D call uncertain. The CDR3 covers 13 residues. The V and J ends lost 5 bases and 1 base respectively, with 8 bases between them. CDR3 in amino acids: CASSRFPNTEAFF. In nucleotides, the CDR3 is TGTGCCAGCAGTAGGTTTCCGAACACTGAAGCTTTCTTT.

This clonotype was recorded at least ten times. The V gene is TRBV7-2, the J gene TRBJ2-7, with a weak D call TRBD2 (6 bases). Germline loops: CDR1 SGHTA, CDR2 FQGNSA. V gave up 5 bases and J gave up 6 bases, with 14 bases separating them. The CDR3 sequence is 13 residues long. The CDR3 DNA is TGTGCCAGCAGCCCCCATGGCGGGGCCGAGCAGTACTTC. This sequence encodes CASSPHGGAEQYF.

The chain joins TRBV5-6 to TRBJ1-6; no reliable D call. The CDR3 spans 16 residues. Germline V CDR1 and CDR2: SGHDT, YYEEEE. V was clipped by 1 base and J by 8 bases, with 16 bases between them. This CDR3 reads CASSLRGPALYSPLHF. The CDR3 DNA sequence: TGTGCCAGCAGCTTGAGAGGTCCAGCCCTTTATTCACCCCTCCACTTT.